Below, 10 T cell receptor beta chains from the same sample are listed, as sequenced in a study of shared clonotypes between healthy human individuals. As defined, naive CD8 cells were CD45RO-negative and positively selected for CCR7, with terminally differentiated effector memory CD45RA+ cells excluded. Assay used: immunoSEQ multiplex PCR; TCRdb lists only in-frame clones, some missing. The sample records around 2,000,000 clones, roughly 95% being singletons. Sequences were obtained from naive CD8+ T cells sorted from blood. These receptors came from a man younger than 35 in good health.

The V call is TRBV13, the J call TRBJ2-3, with D maybe TRBD2 (5 bases). Germline V gene sequence: CDR1 PRHDT, CDR2 FYEKMQ (reference sequence). CDR3 length equals 14 residues. Trimming shortened V by 1 base and J by 3 bases, and 8 bases separated the two germline ends. The CDR3 coding sequence is TGTGCCAGCAGCTTAGATGGGGAGACAGATACGCAGTATTTT. It is translated as CASSLDGETDTQYF.

The rearrangement joins TRBV4-1 to TRBJ2-7; TRBD1 matches 11 bases. The germline V gene has CDR1 MGHRA and CDR2 YSYEKL. Trimming at V came to 0 bases and at J to 4 bases, leaving 5 bases not matched to a gene. This CDR3 region has 16 residues. The CDR3 DNA is TGCGCCAGCAGCCAAGATCGGGGACAGGGGGTATACGAGCAGTACTTC. Translation gives CASSQDRGQGVYEQYF.

This clone was counted once. The chain uses TRBV28 and TRBJ2-7; TRBD1 matches 10 bases. Germline assignment: CDR1 MDHEN and CDR2 SYDVKM. With 7 bases clipped from V and 6 bases from J, the junction kept 6 bases outside the gene matches. The CDR3 covers 13 residues. The CDR3 DNA sequence: TGTGCCAGCACTCGGACAGGGGGAGGCGAGCAGTACTTC. Its protein is CASTRTGGGEQYF. The entire variable domain, with the rest obtained from reference TRBV28 and TRBJ2-7, is as follows: DVKVTQSSRYLVKRTGEKVFLECVQDMDHENMFWYRQDPGLGLRLIYFSYDVKMKEKGDIPEGYSVSREKKERFSLILESASTNQTSMYLCASTRTGGGEQYFGPGTRLTVT.

This sequence joins TRBV5-1 and TRBJ2-7; 7 bases are a match to TRBD2. Germline loops: CDR1 SGHRS, CDR2 YFSETQ. The junction had 7 bases not matched to a gene; V was cut back by 1 base and J by 3 bases. The CDR3 is 15 residues long. CDR3 bases: TGCGCCAGCAGCTTGAAACGGGGGGTCCTCTACGAGCAGTACTTC. Translating gives CASSLKRGVLYEQYF.

The chain carries TRBV9 and TRBJ1-2; D possibly corresponds to TRBD1 (6 bases). This CDR3 has 14 amino acids. Deletions cut 6 bases from V and 2 bases from J, with 14 bases between. Per germline, CDR1 SGDLS and CDR2 YYNGEE. CDR3 coding DNA: TGTGCCAGCACCGCGGAGACAGGAAACTATGGCTACACCTTC. It translates to CASTAETGNYGYTF.

The chain joins TRBV6-5 to TRBJ2-7; TRBD1 aligns across 9 bases. The CDR3 has 14 residues. Germline CDR1 and CDR2: MNHEY and SVGAGI. Trimming at V came to 2 bases and at J to 3 bases, leaving 2 bases not matched to a gene. The CDR3 is CASSYGDRDYEQYF. CDR3 DNA sequence: TGTGCCAGCAGTTACGGGGACAGGGACTACGAGCAGTACTTC.

The V and J genes are TRBV5-6 and TRBJ2-7, with 7 bases identical to TRBD1. The CDR3 extends over 15 amino acids. Germline loops: CDR1 SGHDT, CDR2 YYEEEE. Trimming at V came to 3 bases and at J to 0 bases, leaving 6 bases not matched to a gene. The CDR3: CASSSGTAYSYEQYF. The CDR3 DNA reads TGTGCCAGCAGCTCGGGGACAGCCTACTCCTACGAGCAGTACTTC. Full variable domain (remainder filled in from reference TRBV5-6 and TRBJ2-7): DAGVTQSPTHLIKTRGQQVTLRCSPKSGHDTVSWYQQALGQGPQFIFQYYEEEERQRGNFPDRFSGHQFPNYSSELNVNALLLGDSALYLCASSSGTAYSYEQYFGPGTRLTVT.

The chain has TRBV6-6 and TRBJ1-1, with a weak D call TRBD1 (5 bases). The V gene's germline CDR1 is MNHNY and CDR2 SVGAGI (reference sequence). The CDR3 is 14 amino acids. The ends were cut back, 6 bases at V and 0 bases at J, with 11 bases in the middle. In DNA, the CDR3 is TGTGCCAGCAGGTGGGGCAGGGTGAACACTGAAGCTTTCTTT. Translating gives CASRWGRVNTEAFF.

On this clone: This specimen includes other DNA sequences encoding the same CDR3. The chain combines TRBV27 with TRBJ1-5; D remains ambiguous. The germline V gene encodes CDR1 MNHEY and CDR2 SMNVEV (reference sequence). The V end was cut by 2 bases, the J end by 6 bases, with 11 bases between. The CDR3 consists of 14 residues. The CDR3 nucleotides are TGTGCCAGCAGTTTAGTGGGATCGGGTCAGCCCCAGCATTTT. Protein product: CASSLVGSGQPQHF.

V and J are TRBV19 and TRBJ1-5; weak D call: TRBD1 (5 bases). The ends were cut back, 8 bases at V and 4 bases at J, with 15 bases in the middle. The CDR3 consists of 14 residues. Germline loops: CDR1 LNHDA, CDR2 SQIVND (reference sequence). For the CDR3, the DNA is TGTGCCAGTTCCCAGGGTGGGAGGAATCAGCCCCAGCATTTT. Translation: CASSQGGRNQPQHF.